The present T cell receptor beta chain was sequenced within a study of lymphopenia after photon versus proton radiotherapy. General study results and limits: Relative stability marked proton patients; photon patients lost diversity and naive cells.

Of note for this clone: Antigen unknown.

V lost 3 bases and J lost 0; bases outside the gene matches: 9. Per the germline V gene, CDR1 is SGHRS and CDR2 is YFSETQ. This CDR3 spans 16 amino acids. TCRdb's copy holds only in-frame clones and misses some; the assay was immunoSEQ multiplex PCR. The sample contains approximately 6,800 clones, roughly 89% of which appear only once. The material was peripheral blood, obtained from a patient treated with photon-based radiotherapy. This clonotype originated in a man in his fifties or sixties with cholangiocarcinoma. This chain uses TRBV5-1 with TRBJ2-7; TRBD1 agrees at 7 bases. This CDR3 is CASSSPTGTASYEQYF. As DNA, the CDR3 is TGCGCCAGCAGCTCTCCAACCGGGACAGCCTCCTACGAGCAGTACTTC.